This entry features one TCR beta chain sequence. This record comes from a study of blood T cell repertoires in COVID-19. V was pared by 2 bases and J by 4 bases, with 9 bases of the junction left unmatched. The CDR3 totals 16 residues. Germline lookup yields CDR1 LNHNV and CDR2 YYDKDF (reference sequence). Assay: immunoSEQ multiplex PCR; the TCRdb copy retains only in-frame clones and omits some. The sample shows a few hundred thousand clones, about nine tenths of them seen only once. The receptor was derived from a woman between 18 and 29 years old who had recovered from COVID-19. Sequences were obtained from PBMCs or T cells enriched from blood (not recorded which). This chain joins TRBV15 and TRBJ1-2; 8 nucleotides agree with TRBD1. CDR3 sequence: CATSRRLTGAFYGYTF. For the CDR3, the DNA is TGTGCCACCAGCAGAAGGTTGACAGGGGCCTTCTATGGCTACACCTTC.